These 21 T cell receptor beta chains share one sample of origin, sequenced in a study of naive and memory T cell subsets. Study-level findings and limits: Naive repertoires, especially CD8, held a few larger clonotypes, possibly memory cells re-expressing CD45RA.

These TCRs' antigens remain unknown. The beta constant-region primer was an equimolar mix of two oligonucleotides covering TRBC1 and TRBC2. Nested alpha and beta constant-region primers with the SP2 primer drove four PCR rounds on ligated cDNA. TCRdb recomputed calls from the UMI-ligation and nested PCR reads with MiXCR, one row per CDR3 protein. The table records about 160,000 distinct CDR3 sequences, roughly 23% of them present only once. The source material was naive CD4+ T cells from blood. The receptors come from a human donor in good health.

This sequence joins TRBV20-1 and TRBJ1-4; the D gene is possibly TRBD1 (6 bases). This CDR3 has 13 residues. Germline loops: CDR1 DFQATT, CDR2 SNEGSKA (reference sequence). V lost 5 bases, J lost 6 bases, and 13 bases lay in between. The CDR3 coding sequence is TGCAGTGCTGGACAGCACGCTGATGAAAAACTGTTTTTT. It is translated as CSAGQHADEKLFF.

This clonotype was counted a few times. V is TRBV28 and J is TRBJ2-7, with D tentatively TRBD1 (5 bases). The length of the CDR3 is 12 residues. Germline assignment: CDR1 MDHEN and CDR2 SYDVKM. V lost 6 bases and J 4 bases, leaving 10 bases between the germline ends. The CDR3 sequence is CASSTPGYEQYF. The CDR3 DNA is TGTGCCAGCAGCACCCCAGGGTACGAGCAGTACTTC.

This clonotype was observed a handful of times. The chain employs TRBV28 and TRBJ2-1; 7 nucleotides match TRBD2. The CDR3 loop spans 15 amino acids. Trimming removed 5 bases from V and 13 bases from J; junction bases left unmatched: 17. From germline, CDR1 is MDHEN and CDR2 SYDVKM. CDR3 sequence (DNA): TGTGCCAGCAGTCTCTCCTCCCCGGGGGGAGCGCCACAGTTCTTC. Translation gives CASSLSSPGGAPQFF.

The genes are TRBV7-6 and TRBJ2-1; D unresolved. The V gene lost 0 bases and the J gene lost 0 bases, with 21 bases spanning the gap. Germline V gene lookup returns CDR1 SGHVS and CDR2 FNYEAQ. CDR3 length: 20 residues. CDR3: CASSLAFTSAQGSSYNEQFF. The CDR3 region has the DNA TGTGCCAGCAGCTTAGCGTTTACGAGTGCACAAGGAAGCTCCTACAATGAGCAGTTCTTC. Using reference TRBV7-6 and TRBJ2-1 for the parts outside the CDR3, the full variable domain is GAGVSQSPRYKVTKRGQDVALRCDPISGHVSLYWYRQALGQGPEFLTYFNYEAQQDKSGLPNDRFSAERPEGSISTLTIQRTEQRDSAMYRCASSLAFTSAQGSSYNEQFFGPGTRLTVL.

In its sample, this clonotype was seen many times. In DNA, the CDR3 is TGCAGTGCTAGTGTGGATAGCAATCAGCCCCAGCATTTT. It specifies CSASVDSNQPQHF. The chain carries TRBV20-1 and TRBJ1-5; the D is unclear. The V end lost 3 bases, the J end lost 0 bases, and 6 bases lay between the germline ends. This CDR3 has 13 residues. CDR1 and CDR2 (germline): DFQATT, SNEGSKA (reference sequence).

The chain joins TRBV19 to TRBJ2-3, with TRBD1 identical over 10 bases. V shed 3 bases and J 4 bases; nucleotides not matched to a gene: 7. The CDR3 runs 16 residues. The germline gives CDR1 LNHDA, CDR2 SQIVND (reference sequence). In DNA form, the CDR3 reads TGTGCCAGTAGTATCTTCCGGGACAGGGGCTCAGATACGCAGTATTTT. Translating it yields CASSIFRDRGSDTQYF.

This clonotype was seen more than once but under ten times. The chain links TRBV10-3 to TRBJ2-1, with a tentative D call TRBD2 (6 bases). Germline V lookup: CDR1 ENHRY, CDR2 SYGVKD. V was trimmed by 5 bases and J by 7 bases, leaving 18 bases between them. The CDR3 runs to 15 residues. DNA for the CDR3: TGTGCCATCAGTATCGGAACGGGAGAAGTGAATGAGCAGTTCTTC. Translated: CAISIGTGEVNEQFF.

The rearrangement uses TRBV6-1 and TRBJ1-5; D unclear. V gave up 6 bases and J gave up 3 bases, with 12 bases separating them. The CDR3 contains 14 residues. CDR1 and CDR2 from the germline V gene are MNHNS and SASEGT. As DNA, the CDR3 is TGTGCCAGCAGGTTACCCGGGAACAATCAGCCCCAGCATTTT. It specifies CASRLPGNNQPQHF.

The rearrangement joins TRBV6-5 to TRBJ2-2; D is uncertain. V was pared by 1 base and J by 1 base, with 7 bases between. Germline lookup yields CDR1 MNHEY and CDR2 SVGAGI. The CDR3 is 15 residues long. The chain's CDR3 is CASSYFGGNTGELFF. CDR3 DNA sequence: TGTGCCAGCAGTTACTTTGGCGGGAACACCGGGGAGCTGTTTTTT.

This rearrangement joins TRBV5-6 to TRBJ1-5, with D unresolved. Germline loops: CDR1 SGHDT, CDR2 YYEEEE. The CDR3 spans 17 residues. Trimming shortened V by 1 base and J by 0 bases, and 14 bases separated the two germline ends. The CDR3 DNA reads as TGTGCCAGCAGCTTGTTCCGTCTAGGAGTTAGCAATCAGCCCCAGCATTTT. Translated: CASSLFRLGVSNQPQHF. The full variable domain, completed using reference TRBV5-6 and TRBJ1-5, is DAGVTQSPTHLIKTRGQQVTLRCSPKSGHDTVSWYQQALGQGPQFIFQYYEEEERQRGNFPDRFSGHQFPNYSSELNVNALLLGDSALYLCASSLFRLGVSNQPQHFGDGTRLSIL.

This clonotype was counted a few times. This chain links TRBV5-1 with TRBJ2-5; D gene unclear. CDR3 length: 15 residues. The germline CDR1 and CDR2 sequences are SGHRS and YFSETQ. Trimming pared 6 bases from V and 1 base from J, leaving 16 bases between. The CDR3 DNA follows: TGCGCCAGCAACACGGCTAGTCTGTCCCAAGAGACCCAGTACTTC. Protein sequence: CASNTASLSQETQYF.

This rearrangement joins TRBV28 to TRBJ2-5; 9 nucleotides match TRBD1. Germline V gene lookup returns CDR1 MDHEN and CDR2 SYDVKM. Unmatched junction bases numbered 6, after V lost 5 bases and J lost 5 bases. This CDR3 spans 14 amino acids. DNA for the CDR3: TGTGCCAGCAGTAGGGACAGGGTTGTGGAGACCCAGTACTTC. It codes for CASSRDRVVETQYF. Full variable domain (outside the CDR3, taken from reference TRBV28 and TRBJ2-5): DVKVTQSSRYLVKRTGEKVFLECVQDMDHENMFWYRQDPGLGLRLIYFSYDVKMKEKGDIPEGYSVSREKKERFSLILESASTNQTSMYLCASSRDRVVETQYFGPGTRLLVL.

The V call is TRBV27, the J call TRBJ2-7, with 10 bases that match TRBD2. Germline V gene sequence: CDR1 MNHEY, CDR2 SMNVEV (reference sequence). Trimming removed 5 bases from V and 0 bases from J; junction bases left unmatched: 13. This CDR3 spans 18 amino acids. The CDR3 DNA is TGTGCCAGCAGTACATATAGCGGGAGGAACCCTAGCTCCTACGAGCAGTACTTC. It codes for CASSTYSGRNPSSYEQYF.

V gene TRBV21-1 combines with J gene TRBJ2-7; the table's D gene call, TRBD1, was not cross checked with the DNA. TRBV21-1 is a pseudogene locus. The length of the CDR3 is 15 residues. The CDR3 DNA reads as TGTGCCAGCAGCAAAGGGGTAGGACAGGACTACGAGCAGTACTTC. It is translated as CASSKGVGQDYEQYF.

This clonotype has more than one count but fewer than ten. The V and J genes are TRBV10-3 and TRBJ2-3, with D perhaps given as TRBD1 or TRBD2 (5 bases each). The CDR3 loop spans 16 amino acids. Trimming removed 3 bases at V and 2 bases at J, with 15 bases between. Looked up from germline, CDR1 is ENHRY and CDR2 is SYGVKD. The CDR3 protein is CAISEGVRGPTDTQYF. CDR3 in DNA: TGTGCCATCAGTGAAGGGGTTCGCGGGCCCACAGATACGCAGTATTTT.

This clonotype was recorded at least ten times. V is TRBV27 and J is TRBJ2-5; 10 bases are shared with TRBD1. V trimming: 6 bases; J trimming: 4 bases; junction bases outside the gene matches: 8. The CDR3 is 15 residues long. CDR1 and CDR2 (germline): MNHEY, SMNVEV (reference sequence). Written as DNA, the CDR3 is TGTGCCAGCAGCCGTCCGGGACAGGGGAGAGAGACCCAGTACTTC. Its translation is CASSRPGQGRETQYF.

This chain connects TRBV3-1 to TRBJ2-2; 7 nucleotides align to TRBD1. The germline V gene has CDR1 LGHDT and CDR2 YNNKEL (reference sequence). CDR3 length equals 15 residues. V was pared by 4 bases and J by 2 bases, with 4 bases of the junction left unmatched. The CDR3 region has the DNA TGTGCCAGCAGCCCCCGGGACAGAAACACCGGGGAGCTGTTTTTT. This gives the protein CASSPRDRNTGELFF.

This clonotype has more than one count but fewer than ten. This chain connects TRBV7-3 to TRBJ1-1, with a possible D match to TRBD1 (5 bases). Deletions cut 5 bases from V and 9 bases from J, with 19 bases between. The CDR3 has 14 residues. Germline CDR1 SGHTA, CDR2 FQGTGA. CDR3 protein: CASSPLMGGTQAFF. Here the CDR3 DNA reads TGTGCCAGCAGCCCGCTGATGGGAGGGACTCAAGCTTTCTTT.

This clonotype occurred many times. This chain links TRBV5-6 with TRBJ2-7; 7 bases map to TRBD1. This CDR3 is built from 15 residues. The germline CDR1 and CDR2 sequences are SGHDT and YYEEEE. V lost 4 bases and J lost 2; bases outside the gene matches: 9. The CDR3 DNA is TGTGCCAGCAGCGAACCCGGGACAGCAACCTACGAGCAGTACTTC. Its protein product is CASSEPGTATYEQYF.

This clonotype was seen ten or more times. The rearrangement joins TRBV28 to TRBJ1-1, with TRBD1 identical over 7 bases. The CDR3 sequence is 14 residues long. The J segment lost 5 bases and the V segment lost 4 bases, leaving 7 bases of the junction unmatched. Germline loops: CDR1 MDHEN, CDR2 SYDVKM. CDR3 residues: CASSSTGDRTEAFF. In DNA form, the CDR3 reads TGTGCCAGCAGTTCCACAGGGGATCGGACTGAAGCTTTCTTT.

This clonotype was found a few times. The rearrangement joins TRBV29-1 to TRBJ1-2; unclear D gene. Trimming removed 3 bases from V and 4 bases from J, with 12 bases in between. CDR1 and CDR2 from the germline V gene are SQVTM and ANQGSEA. The CDR3 spans 13 residues. This chain's CDR3 is CSVEKGILYGYTF. The DNA for the CDR3 is TGCAGCGTTGAGAAGGGCATCCTCTATGGCTACACCTTC.